These 11 T cell receptor beta chains originate from one sample sequenced in a study of OX40 agonist ivuxolimab in advanced cancers. Some clones are missing from TCRdb's copy, which holds only in-frame ones; the method was immunoSEQ multiplex PCR. This table has 30,000 to 40,000 clones, roughly 87% appearing once. This material consisted of CD4+ or CD8+ T cells sorted from blood, taken in a trial of the OX40 agonist ivuxolimab. These receptors originate from an adult with an advanced solid tumor such as melanoma, head and neck, liver or kidney cancer.

The chain recombines TRBV7-9 with TRBJ1-1; possible D gene TRBD1, 6 bases. V was trimmed by 3 bases and J by 5 bases, leaving 13 bases between them. The CDR3 is 14 residues long. Germline V gene data show CDR1 as SEHNR and CDR2 as FQNEAQ (reference sequence). The CDR3 reads CASSFRGNRTEAFF. Here the CDR3 DNA reads TGTGCCAGCAGCTTCAGGGGAAATAGGACTGAAGCTTTCTTT.

V is TRBV28 and J is TRBJ2-5, with 13 nucleotides matching TRBD2. V lost 5 bases to trimming and J lost 4 bases; unmatched junction nucleotides: 13. The CDR3 totals 18 residues. Germline V gene data show CDR1 as MDHEN and CDR2 as SYDVKM. Here the CDR3 DNA reads TGTGCCAGCAGTCCCTCCGGACTAGCGGGAGTCCCCCCAGAGACCCAGTACTTC. Encoded protein: CASSPSGLAGVPPETQYF. The whole variable domain, filled in from reference TRBV28 and TRBJ2-5, reads DVKVTQSSRYLVKRTGEKVFLECVQDMDHENMFWYRQDPGLGLRLIYFSYDVKMKEKGDIPEGYSVSREKKERFSLILESASTNQTSMYLCASSPSGLAGVPPETQYFGPGTRLLVL.

The chain links TRBV27 to TRBJ1-2; D might be TRBD1 (5 bases). Germline CDR1 is MNHEY and CDR2 is SMNVEV (reference sequence). This CDR3 region has 14 residues. V was trimmed by 2 bases and J by 5 bases, leaving 12 bases between them. The CDR3 DNA sequence: TGTGCCAGCAGTTTAAATTTCGGGGGATATGGCTACACCTTC. This codes for CASSLNFGGYGYTF.

This clone occurred a few times. V gene TRBV4-1 combines with J gene TRBJ2-7; TRBD2 agrees at 15 bases. In germline, CDR1 is MGHRA, CDR2 YSYEKL. The CDR3 consists of 16 residues. V was clipped by 0 bases and J by 8 bases; unmatched bases: 5. CDR3 loop: CASSQDAGTSGRKQYF. In DNA form, the CDR3 reads TGCGCCAGCAGCCAAGACGCGGGGACTAGCGGGAGGAAGCAGTACTTC.

This clone was observed a few times. The CDR3 loop is CASSKSPGQGASIPTEQYF. CDR3 bases: TGTGCCAGCAGCAAATCTCCGGGACAGGGGGCGTCCATCCCTACCGAGCAGTACTTC. This chain uses TRBV21-1 with TRBJ2-7; the table's D gene call, TRBD1, was not cross checked with the DNA. TRBV21-1 is reported as a pseudogene. The CDR3 contains 19 residues.

This clone has only one observation. The chain has TRBV28 and TRBJ1-2; 10 bases are a match to TRBD1. This CDR3 has 14 amino acids. J lost 4 bases, V lost 5 bases, and 4 bases had no gene match. CDR1 and CDR2 from the germline V gene are MDHEN and SYDVKM. Here the CDR3 reads CASSPGTGVYGYTF. The DNA of the CDR3 is TGTGCCAGCAGTCCCGGGACAGGGGTCTATGGCTACACCTTC.

The chain is built from TRBV4-3 and TRBJ2-1, with 7 positions matching TRBD2. The CDR3 runs to 16 residues. Unmatched junction bases numbered 7, after V lost 3 bases and J lost 2 bases. Germline V gene lookup returns CDR1 LGHNA and CDR2 YSLEER. The CDR3 bases are TGCGCCAGCAGCCACAGGCGGGAGCGGACCTACAATGAGCAGTTCTTC. Translated, it gives CASSHRRERTYNEQFF.

The chain joins TRBV30 to TRBJ2-5; possible D gene TRBD1, 6 bases. The CDR3 covers 13 residues. Trimming removed 1 base at V and 4 bases at J, with 10 bases between. Germline assignment: CDR1 GTSNPN and CDR2 SVGIG (reference sequence). Here the CDR3 DNA reads TGTGCCTGGAGTGGGGGGCTAGCAGAGACCCAGTACTTC. This gives the protein CAWSGGLAETQYF.

Notes on this clone: One junction end does not reproduce the germline sequence, and a read error may be involved. The chain combines TRBV29-1 with TRBJ1-1; D is unclear. The CDR3 extends over 14 amino acids. Germline V lookup: CDR1 SQVTM, CDR2 ANQGSEA. The CDR3 DNA follows: TGCAGCGTTCAAGAAGCCCGCATGAACACTGAAGCTTTCTTT. Residues: CSVQEARMNTEAFF.

The chain is built from TRBV5-1 and TRBJ2-5, with D possibly TRBD2 on 6 matching bases. Trimming took off 0 bases at V and 5 bases at J, with 11 bases between the two ends. CDR1 SGHRS and CDR2 YFSETQ come from the germline V gene. The CDR3 length is 14 residues. The CDR3 DNA reads TGCGCCAGCAGCTTGGGCCAGAGCGGGGAGACCCAGTACTTC. Translated: CASSLGQSGETQYF.

The chain combines TRBV12-5 with TRBJ1-1; perhaps TRBD1 as D (6 bases). The germline V and J ends were trimmed by 6 bases and 2 bases, with 10 bases remaining between them. The CDR3 has 13 residues. Germline V CDR1 and CDR2: LGHNT, FRNRAP. As DNA, the CDR3 is TGTGCTAGTGGCCCACAGGGAAACACTGAAGCTTTCTTT. As protein: CASGPQGNTEAFF.